This T cell receptor beta chain derives from a study of OX40 agonist ivuxolimab in advanced cancers. Findings of the study overall: Clonal expansion by week 6 occurred in CD4+ and CD8+ blood T cells (at 0.1 to 3.0 mg/kg).

As regards this clone: Its antigen remains unknown.

From germline, CDR1 is SGHRS and CDR2 YFSETQ. The CDR3 is 13 residues long. V lost 4 bases and J lost 6; bases outside the gene matches: 4. Patients had blood sampled at baseline and again on cycle 4 day 1 and cycle 7 day 1. Data came from immunoSEQ multiplex PCR; TCRdb stores just in-frame clones and leaves some out. This table holds roughly 100,000 clones, roughly 93% found once. The receptor was derived from an adult with an advanced solid tumor such as melanoma, head and neck, liver or kidney cancer. This specimen was CD4+ or CD8+ T cells sorted from blood, taken in a trial of the OX40 agonist ivuxolimab. The V and J genes are TRBV5-1 and TRBJ1-2; 9 positions agree with TRBD1. The chain's CDR3 is CASSLGDRDGYTF. DNA for the CDR3: TGCGCCAGCAGCCTCGGGGACAGGGATGGCTACACCTTC.